This is a list of T cell receptor beta chains from one sample in a study of blood T cell repertoires in COVID-19. Sequenced by immunoSEQ multiplex PCR; TCRdb stores in-frame clones only, minus some. The data contain under 150,000 clones, approximately 86% of them singletons. The specimen sequenced was peripheral blood. These receptors were collected from a woman in her forties with active or convalescent COVID-19. Both conserved end residues are part of each CDR3. The D gene is left open where the match is weak. Clone size is shown for a subset of rows, as once, few, many or a class of expanded clone.

size	J	V	D	CDR3	DNA
-	TRBJ1-4	TRBV24-1	TRBD1	CATSDPGTGPGEKLFF	TGTGCCACCAGTGACCCCGGGACAGGGCCTGGGGAAAAACTGTTTTTT
-	TRBJ1-4	TRBV10-3	TRBD1	CAIQGATNEKLFF	TGTGCCATCCAGGGGGCAACTAATGAAAAACTGTTTTTT
-	TRBJ1-5	TRBV18	-	CASSPGRNQPQHF	TGTGCCAGCTCACCTGGCAGAAATCAGCCCCAGCATTTT
-	TRBJ2-3	TRBV21-1	-	CASSKPSAPFGTGVPQGNTDTQYF	TGTGCCAGCAGCAAACCCTCAGCTCCCTTCGGGACAGGGGTTCCTCAGGGTAACACAGATACGCAGTATTTT
-	TRBJ2-3	TRBV5-1	TRBD2	CASSLRTSGSADTQYF	TGCGCCAGCAGCTTGAGGACTAGCGGGAGTGCAGATACGCAGTATTTT
-	TRBJ1-3	TRBV5-5	-	CASNGAGNTIYF	TGTGCCAGCAATGGGGCAGGCAACACCATATATTTT
-	TRBJ2-3	TRBV6-2/TRBV6-3	TRBD2	CASSPTSGSTDTQYF	TGTGCCAGCAGTCCGACTAGCGGGAGCACAGATACGCAGTATTTT
-	TRBJ1-1	TRBV27	TRBD1	CASSLRTGEAFF	TGTGCCAGCAGTTTAAGGACAGGTGAAGCTTTCTTT
-	TRBJ1-5	TRBV6-6	TRBD1	CASSSLKQGNQPQHF	TGTGCCAGCAGTTCCTTAAAACAGGGGAATCAGCCCCAGCATTTT
few	TRBJ1-2	TRBV6-5	-	CASSYSRAGYGYTF	TGTGCCAGCAGTTACTCGAGGGCGGGCTATGGCTACACCTTC
-	TRBJ1-2	TRBV2	TRBD1	CASEGDRVNGYTF	TGTGCCAGCGAAGGGGACAGGGTTAACGGCTACACCTTC
-	TRBJ1-1	TRBV6-5	TRBD1	CASSLFRGRGSEAFF	TGTGCCAGCAGTCTGTTCAGGGGGCGCGGCTCTGAAGCTTTCTTT
-	TRBJ1-1	TRBV10-3	-	CAISDVALNTEAFF	TGTGCCATCAGTGATGTGGCCCTGAACACTGAAGCTTTCTTT
once	TRBJ1-2	TRBV30	-	CAWSEKRTTTYGYTF	TGTGCCTGGAGTGAAAAGAGGACAACCACTTATGGCTACACCTTC
-	TRBJ1-1	TRBV28	TRBD1	CASSYQGGWTEAFF	TGTGCCAGCAGTTACCAGGGGGGATGGACTGAAGCTTTCTTT
-	TRBJ2-1	TRBV7-9	TRBD2	CASTVPSSGRIHNEQFF	TGTGCCAGCACCGTACCCTCGAGCGGGAGAATCCACAATGAGCAGTTCTTC
-	TRBJ2-7	TRBV4-3	-	CASSSIEQYF	TGCGCCAGCAGCTCTATTGAGCAGTACTTC
-	TRBJ1-1	TRBV7-2	-	CASSTDGGEAFF	TGTGCCAGCAGCACTGACGGCGGGGAAGCTTTCTTT
-	TRBJ1-4	TRBV10-3	-	CAISPNIGEINEKLFF	TGTGCCATCAGCCCCAACATTGGGGAGATCAATGAAAAACTGTTTTTT
once	TRBJ2-7	TRBV28	-	CASTRISYEQYF	TGTGCCAGCACCAGGATCTCCTACGAGCAGTACTTC
-	TRBJ1-2	TRBV27	TRBD1	CASRPLSGQGKDPNYGYTF	TGTGCCAGCAGGCCTTTATCGGGACAGGGAAAAGACCCTAACTATGGCTACACCTTC
-	TRBJ1-1	TRBV4-1	TRBD1	CASSQYQGGNTEAFF	TGCGCCAGCAGCCAATATCAGGGGGGGAACACTGAAGCTTTCTTT
-	TRBJ2-1	TRBV5-1	TRBD1	CASSLGQGDYNEQFF	TGCGCCAGCAGCTTGGGACAGGGGGATTACAATGAGCAGTTCTTC
-	TRBJ2-2	TRBV7-9	TRBD2	CASSFSSGTGELFF	TGTGCCAGCAGCTTCTCTAGCGGGACCGGGGAGCTGTTTTTT
few	TRBJ2-7	TRBV19	TRBD1	CASSSARTGGGEQYF	TGTGCCAGTAGTTCTGCACGGACAGGGGGAGGCGAGCAGTACTTC
-	TRBJ1-5	TRBV2	-	CASREVGNQPQHF	TGTGCCAGCAGGGAGGTAGGCAATCAGCCCCAGCATTTT
-	TRBJ1-6	TRBV19	TRBD1	CASNRQGAGSPLHF	TGTGCCAGTAACCGTCAGGGGGCAGGTTCACCCCTCCACTTT
-	TRBJ1-2	TRBV7-2	TRBD1	CASSLARRGQYGYTF	TGTGCCAGCAGCTTAGCTCGAAGGGGACAGTATGGCTACACCTTC
-	TRBJ2-7	TRBV7-2	-	CASSFSGGIASEQYF	TGTGCCAGCAGCTTCTCCGGCGGGATAGCGTCCGAGCAGTACTTC
-	TRBJ1-3	TRBV4-3	TRBD1	CASSQITVSGRGQVNTIYF	TGCGCCAGCAGCCAAATCACGGTTTCTGGCAGGGGGCAAGTAAACACCATATATTTT
-	TRBJ1-1	TRBV14	TRBD1	CASSARQGWQAFF	TGTGCCAGCAGCGCCCGACAGGGTTGGCAAGCTTTCTTT
-	TRBJ1-1	TRBV18	-	CASSPRSGIVVNTEAFF	TGTGCCAGCTCACCACGGTCAGGGATTGTTGTGAACACTGAAGCTTTCTTT
-	TRBJ2-1	TRBV27	TRBD2	CASSLREGRNNEQFF	TGTGCCAGCAGTTTAAGGGAGGGGAGAAACAATGAGCAGTTCTTC
few	TRBJ2-2	TRBV27	TRBD1	CASSGTGPGHGTLTGELFF	TGTGCCAGCAGTGGGACAGGGCCTGGCCACGGTACTTTAACCGGGGAGCTGTTTTTT
-	TRBJ2-2	TRBV6-4	TRBD2	CASSEAGGHTGELFF	TGTGCCAGCAGTGAAGCGGGGGGGCACACCGGGGAGCTGTTTTTT
-	TRBJ2-7	TRBV28	TRBD2	CASTLTGTSGSFPSEQYF	TGTGCCAGCACCCTTACTGGGACTAGCGGGAGTTTTCCCTCCGAGCAGTACTTC
-	TRBJ2-1	TRBV6-6	TRBD1	CASRQGADEQFF	TGTGCCAGCAGACAGGGGGCGGATGAGCAGTTCTTC
-	TRBJ1-5	TRBV19	TRBD1	CATRQGIVSNQPQHF	TGTGCCACCAGACAGGGAATCGTTAGCAATCAGCCCCAGCATTTT
once	TRBJ1-6	TRBV6-5	TRBD1	CASSPRQGWNSPLHF	TGTGCCAGCAGTCCCAGACAGGGGTGGAATTCACCCCTCCACTTT
-	TRBJ1-2	TRBV9	TRBD1	CASSVPKGQGTPGNYGYTF	TGTGCCAGCAGCGTCCCCAAAGGACAGGGAACCCCCGGGAACTATGGCTACACCTTC
-	TRBJ1-6	TRBV7-2	TRBD1	CASSVDGQGGSPLHF	TGTGCCAGCAGCGTGGATGGACAGGGAGGCTCACCCCTCCACTTT
-	TRBJ1-2	TRBV19	-	CASNPGADYGYTF	TGTGCCAGTAACCCAGGGGCGGACTATGGCTACACCTTC
-	TRBJ1-5	TRBV4-1	-	CASSQVSGSNQPQHF	TGCGCCAGCAGCCAAGTTTCAGGGTCCAATCAGCCCCAGCATTTT
-	TRBJ2-1	TRBV11-2	-	CASSLDWQSNEQFF	TGTGCCAGCAGCTTAGACTGGCAGTCCAATGAGCAGTTCTTC
-	TRBJ1-1	TRBV7-8	TRBD1	CASSYGQANTEAFF	TGTGCCAGCAGCTATGGACAGGCGAACACTGAAGCTTTCTTT
-	TRBJ2-7	TRBV28	-	CASSLTGRGQYF	TGTGCCAGCAGCCTGACTGGTCGGGGGCAGTACTTC
-	TRBJ1-1	TRBV4-3	-	CASSQEPVMNTEAFF	TGCGCCAGCAGCCAAGAGCCAGTGATGAACACTGAAGCTTTCTTT
once	TRBJ1-1	TRBV6-6	-	CASSTKLGGNTEAFF	TGTGCCAGCAGCACCAAATTGGGGGGGAACACTGAAGCTTTCTTT
-	TRBJ1-2	TRBV19	TRBD1	CASLSTGAPYGYTF	TGTGCCAGTTTAAGCACAGGGGCCCCTTATGGCTACACCTTC
once	TRBJ2-3	TRBV9	-	CASSVEVGGTDTQYF	TGTGCCAGCAGCGTAGAGGTAGGGGGCACAGATACGCAGTATTTT
-	TRBJ1-1	TRBV29-1	-	CSVQTELDTEAFF	TGCAGCGTTCAGACAGAGTTGGACACTGAAGCTTTCTTT